These 2 T cell receptor beta chains came from one sample sequenced in a study of CD8+ T cells in alopecia areata. Extracted RNA was reverse transcribed, and the resulting cDNA served as sequencing template. This table comes from immunoSEQ multiplex PCR, and its TCRdb copy is limited to in-frame clones, with some not included. The table has about 100,000 clones, about 61% seen once; the top ten hold about a sixth. Indicated treatment: oral pan-JAK inhibitor, 5-10 mg twice daily. Sequenced here: CD8+ T cells sorted from blood, sampled between weeks 55 and 65, from a patient treated with tofacitinib. These TCRs come from a human donor with alopecia areata.

The CDR3 sequence: CASSLEDYGEQYF. As DNA, the CDR3 is TGCGCCAGCAGCTTGGAGGATTATGGCGAGCAGTACTTC. The chain uses TRBV5-1 and TRBJ2-7, with D hard to call. Trimming took 0 bases from V and 6 from J, leaving 10 bases between them. The CDR3 has 13 residues. CDR1 and CDR2 (germline): SGHRS, YFSETQ.

This clone turned up a few times. This chain connects TRBV12-5 to TRBJ1-2; D not certain. The length of the CDR3 is 13 residues. V lost 0 bases and J lost 6, with 8 bases in between. Germline V gene lookup returns CDR1 LGHNT and CDR2 FRNRAP. The CDR3 DNA reads as TGTGCTAGTGGTTTGGTGTCAGGTGATGGCTACACCTTC. Translation: CASGLVSGDGYTF. Drawing the rest from reference TRBV12-5 and TRBJ1-2, the complete variable domain is DARVTQTPRHKVTEMGQEVTMRCQPILGHNTVFWYRQTMMQGLELLAYFRNRAPLDDSGMPKDRFSAEMPDATLATLKIQPSEPRDSAVYFCASGLVSGDGYTFGSGTRLTVV.